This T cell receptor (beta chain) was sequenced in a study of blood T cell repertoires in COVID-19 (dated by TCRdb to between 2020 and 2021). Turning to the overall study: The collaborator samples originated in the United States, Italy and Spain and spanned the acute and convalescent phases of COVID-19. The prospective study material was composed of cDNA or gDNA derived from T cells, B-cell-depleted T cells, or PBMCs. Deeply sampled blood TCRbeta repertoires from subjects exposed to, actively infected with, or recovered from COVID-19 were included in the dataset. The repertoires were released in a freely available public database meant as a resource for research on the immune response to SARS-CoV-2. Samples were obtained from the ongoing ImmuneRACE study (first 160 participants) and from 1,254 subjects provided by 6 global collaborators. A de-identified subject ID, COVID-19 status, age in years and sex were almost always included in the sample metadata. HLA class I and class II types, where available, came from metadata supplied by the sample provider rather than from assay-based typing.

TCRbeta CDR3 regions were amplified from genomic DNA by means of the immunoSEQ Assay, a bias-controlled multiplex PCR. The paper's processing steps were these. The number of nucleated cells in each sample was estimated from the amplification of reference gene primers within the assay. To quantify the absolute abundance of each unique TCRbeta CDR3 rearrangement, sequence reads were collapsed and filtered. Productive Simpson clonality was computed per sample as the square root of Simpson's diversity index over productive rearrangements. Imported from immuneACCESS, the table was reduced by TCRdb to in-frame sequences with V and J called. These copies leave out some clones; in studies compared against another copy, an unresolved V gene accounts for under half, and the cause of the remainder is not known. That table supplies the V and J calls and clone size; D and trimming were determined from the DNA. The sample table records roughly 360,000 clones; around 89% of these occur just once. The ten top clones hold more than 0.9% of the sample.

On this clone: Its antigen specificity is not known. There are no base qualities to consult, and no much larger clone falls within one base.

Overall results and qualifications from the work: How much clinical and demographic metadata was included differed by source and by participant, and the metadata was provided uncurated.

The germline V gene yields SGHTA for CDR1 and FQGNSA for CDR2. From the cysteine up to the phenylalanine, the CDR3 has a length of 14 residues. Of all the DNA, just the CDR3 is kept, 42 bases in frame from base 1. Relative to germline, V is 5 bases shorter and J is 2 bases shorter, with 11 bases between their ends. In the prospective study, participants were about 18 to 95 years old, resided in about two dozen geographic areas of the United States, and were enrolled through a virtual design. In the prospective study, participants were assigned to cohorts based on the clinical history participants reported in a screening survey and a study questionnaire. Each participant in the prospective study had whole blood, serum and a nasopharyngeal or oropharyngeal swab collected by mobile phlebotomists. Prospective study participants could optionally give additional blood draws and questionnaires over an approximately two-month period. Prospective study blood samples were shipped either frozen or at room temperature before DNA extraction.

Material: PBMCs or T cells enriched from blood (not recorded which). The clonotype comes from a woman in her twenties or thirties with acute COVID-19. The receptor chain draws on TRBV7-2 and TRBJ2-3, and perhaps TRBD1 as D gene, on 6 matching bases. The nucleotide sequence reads TGTGCCAGCAGCCTTGGGGGCCTCACAGATACGCAGTATTTT. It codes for CASSLGGLTDTQYF. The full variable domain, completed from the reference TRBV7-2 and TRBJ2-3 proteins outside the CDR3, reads GAGVSQSPSNKVTEKGKDVELRCDPISGHTALYWYRQSLGQGLEFLIYFQGNSAPDKSGLPSDRFSAERTGGSVSTLTIQRTQQEDSAVYLCASSLGGLTDTQYFGPGTRLTVL.